This T cell receptor beta chain was profiled in a study of blood T cell repertoires in COVID-19. The wider study: There were acute and convalescent COVID-19 samples, and they came from the United States, Italy and Spain. The cDNA or gDNA used as material had been derived from T cells, B-cell-depleted T cells, or PBMCs.

In the authors' workflow: For nucleated cells, counts were estimated from reference gene primer amplification. Clones were read by immunoSEQ multiplex PCR, and TCRdb kept only the in-frame ones, dropping some. The DNA was the basis for D and trimming; V, J and clone size are from that table. Here the sample spans under 300,000 clones, around 86% being singletons. This clone was found once. CDR1 LGHDT and CDR2 YNNKEL come from the germline V gene (reference sequence). This CDR3 is 16 amino acids long. The trim removed 1 base at V and 2 bases at J, leaving 5 bases unmatched. The sequence came from a woman aged 60-75 years with active or convalescent COVID-19. The sample comprised peripheral blood. V and J are TRBV3-1 (or the pseudogene TRBV3-2) and TRBJ2-5; 9 positions agree with TRBD2. The CDR3 sequence: CASSQARLAVQETQYF. In DNA, the CDR3 is TGTGCCAGCAGCCAAGCTAGACTAGCGGTTCAAGAGACCCAGTACTTC.